The 27 T cell receptor beta chains in this list originate from one sample, sequenced in a study of molecular identifiers for immune sequencing clone quantification. TCRdb itself ran the PCR reads through MiXCR, one entry per CDR3 protein. The sample lists over 100,000 distinct CDR3 sequences, under 40% seen once, with about 9.1% in the top ten. The specimen was naive CD8+ T cells from blood, with Jurkat cell RNA spiked in. Subset denoted: FACS-sorted CD8+CD4-CCR7+CD45RA+ naive T cells. Every receptor here comes from a human donor in good health. Some libraries in this study had Jurkat cell RNA spiked in.

This clonotype was seen many times. V gene TRBV28 combines with J gene TRBJ2-2; the D is unclear. This CDR3 region has 14 residues. Germline loops: CDR1 MDHEN, CDR2 SYDVKM. V gave up 3 bases and J gave up 2 bases, with 7 bases separating them. The CDR3 region is CASSFRANTGELFF. CDR3 sequence (DNA): TGTGCCAGCAGTTTCCGGGCCAACACCGGGGAGCTGTTTTTT. Combining the CDR3 with reference TRBV28 and TRBJ2-2 gives the whole variable domain DVKVTQSSRYLVKRTGEKVFLECVQDMDHENMFWYRQDPGLGLRLIYFSYDVKMKEKGDIPEGYSVSREKKERFSLILESASTNQTSMYLCASSFRANTGELFFGEGSRLTVL.

Worth noting for this clonotype: The junction differs from germline at one of its ends, possibly a read error. The chain links TRBV7-6 to TRBJ2-1; 8 nucleotides align to TRBD1. CDR1 SGHVS and CDR2 FNYEAQ come from the germline V gene. This CDR3 comprises 16 residues. CDR3 nucleotide sequence: TGTGCCAGCAGCTTAGCAGGGACAGGACCGGGCAATGTGCAGTTCTTC. It specifies CASSLAGTGPGNVQFF.

This clonotype came up a few times. The V call is TRBV29-1, the J call TRBJ2-7; TRBD1 might be the D (5 bases). Germline CDR1 and CDR2: SQVTM and ANQGSEA. This CDR3 region has 12 residues. Trimming shortened V by 4 bases and J by 0 bases, and 7 bases separated the two germline ends. CDR3 in amino acids: CSVATGSYEQYF. The CDR3, as DNA: TGCAGCGTTGCTACAGGCTCCTACGAGCAGTACTTC.

The rearrangement uses TRBV6-2 or TRBV6-3 and TRBJ1-5; no reliable D call. Germline values: CDR1 MNHEY, CDR2 SVGEGT. Trimming shortened V by 0 bases and J by 4 bases, and 13 bases separated the two germline ends. CDR3 length: 16 residues. CDR3 bases: TGTGCCAGCAGTTACTCGATTCCTCTTGGAAATCAGCCCCAGCATTTT. Residues: CASSYSIPLGNQPQHF.

Of note for this clonotype: Because it lacks the conserved phenylalanine or tryptophan at the end, this CDR3 is likely a read error. The genes are TRBV4-3 and TRBJ2-1, with TRBD1 matching over 7 bases. The CDR3 totals 15 residues. J gave up 2 bases and V 1 base, and 2 bases lay outside the gene matches. The germline CDR1 and CDR2 sequences are LGHNA and YSLEER. CDR3 protein: CASSQGQGTYNEQFI. DNA of the CDR3: TGCGCCAGCAGCCAAGGACAGGGCACCTACAATGAGCAGTTCATC.

A few counts support this clonotype. The chain combines TRBV7-9 with TRBJ2-1; 11 nucleotides agree with TRBD1. After removal of 4 bases from V and 5 bases from J, the junction contained 4 bases not matched to a gene. This CDR3 region has 15 residues. Germline V gene data show CDR1 as SEHNR and CDR2 as FQNEAQ (reference sequence). The CDR3 region has the DNA TGTGCCAGCAGCTCCGGACAGGGGGCCGACAATGAGCAGTTCTTC. Protein: CASSSGQGADNEQFF.

The chain has TRBV6-2 or TRBV6-3 and TRBJ2-7, with 13 bases aligning to TRBD2. This CDR3 has 15 residues. The V and J ends lost 3 bases and 5 bases, in that order; junction bases with no gene match: 4. Germline loops: CDR1 MNHEY, CDR2 SVGEGT. The chain's CDR3 is CASSYYGLAGDEQYF. As DNA, the CDR3 is TGTGCCAGCAGTTATTATGGACTAGCGGGAGACGAGCAGTACTTC.

This clonotype appeared a few times. V is TRBV5-4 and J is TRBJ2-5, with 10 nucleotides matching TRBD2. This CDR3 has 15 amino acids. V lost 6 bases to trimming and J lost 4 bases; unmatched junction nucleotides: 9. Germline CDR1 SGHNT, CDR2 YYREEE (reference sequence). CDR3 loop: CASTPSGRGGETQYF. The CDR3 DNA reads as TGTGCCAGCACGCCTAGCGGGAGAGGCGGAGAGACCCAGTACTTC.

The V and J genes are TRBV7-8 and TRBJ2-5; possibly TRBD1 or TRBD2 for D (5 bases each). V gave up 10 bases and J gave up 1 base, with 13 bases separating them. Germline values: CDR1 SGHVS, CDR2 FQNEAQ. The CDR3 covers 13 residues. DNA for the CDR3: TGTGCCACGCTGACGGGGCTCCAAGAGACCCAGTACTTC. This translates into CATLTGLQETQYF.

The sample holds many counts of this clonotype. The CDR3 spells CSVEASGRSEQFF. As DNA, the CDR3 is TGCAGCGTTGAGGCTAGCGGGAGAAGTGAGCAGTTCTTC. The rearrangement uses TRBV29-1 and TRBJ2-1; 10 bases map to TRBD2. The CDR3 covers 13 residues. CDR1 is SQVTM, CDR2 ANQGSEA, per germline. V gave up 3 bases and J gave up 9 bases; unmatched junction bases: 5.

Worth noting for this clonotype: This may be a read error: a much more frequent sequence differs by one nucleotide. This chain joins TRBV27 and TRBJ2-7; D is possibly TRBD1 or TRBD2 (5 bases each). This CDR3 is built from 15 residues. V lost 6 bases and J 1 base, leaving 16 bases between the germline ends. Germline assignment: CDR1 MNHEY and CDR2 SMNVEV (reference sequence). CDR3 sequence (DNA): TGTGCCAGCAGCCACAGGTTCAGAGGGTCCTACGAGCAGTACTTC. It is translated as CASSHRFRGSYEQYF.

A word on this clonotype: A clone one base away is much larger, so this may be a read error. The CDR3 coding sequence is TGTGCCAGCAGCCAGACAGGGATAAGATCCTACGAGCAGTACTTC. Protein product: CASSQTGIRSYEQYF. This chain uses TRBV11-2 with TRBJ2-7, with 7 bases fitting TRBD1. The germline V gene encodes CDR1 SGHAT and CDR2 FQNNGV. CDR3 length equals 15 residues. V trimming: 5 bases; J trimming: 1 base; junction bases outside the gene matches: 8.

This clonotype has only a few counts. V usage is TRBV3-1 and J usage is TRBJ1-1; TRBD1 might be the D (6 bases). Per the germline V gene, CDR1 is LGHDT and CDR2 is YNNKEL (reference sequence). The CDR3 covers 18 residues. Trimming stripped 3 bases from V and 5 bases from J, with 25 bases between. The CDR3 nucleotides are TGTGCCAGCAGCCATCGTCCCGTTGGGGGGCTCCTGGTTACTGAAGCTTTCTTT. Encoded protein: CASSHRPVGGLLVTEAFF.

This clonotype was detected only a few times. The rearrangement uses TRBV12-3 or TRBV12-4 and TRBJ2-5; D might be TRBD2 (6 bases). Trimming cost V 2 bases and J 3 bases, with 13 bases left between them. The CDR3 is 15 amino acids. CDR3 sequence: CASSLKDWREETQYF. The DNA of the CDR3 is TGTGCCAGCAGTTTAAAGGACTGGAGGGAAGAGACCCAGTACTTC.

CDR3 protein: CSVESRDREFEQYF. CDR3 coding DNA: TGCAGCGTTGAATCCCGGGACAGGGAGTTCGAGCAGTACTTC. The gene calls are TRBV29-1 and TRBJ2-7, with 9 bases that match TRBD1. V lost 2 bases and J lost 6; bases outside the gene matches: 8. The CDR3 sequence is 14 residues long. Per the germline V gene, CDR1 is SQVTM and CDR2 is ANQGSEA.

This clonotype was detected only a few times. This rearrangement joins TRBV6-6 to TRBJ1-4; weak D call: TRBD1 (5 bases). The CDR3 length is 16 residues. Looked up from germline, CDR1 is MNHNY and CDR2 is SVGAGI (reference sequence). The V end lost 0 bases, the J end lost 0 bases, and 8 bases lay between the germline ends. The CDR3 loop is CASSYSDSATNEKLFF. DNA of the CDR3: TGTGCCAGCAGTTACTCTGACAGTGCAACTAATGAAAAACTGTTTTTT.

Note on this clonotype: A much larger clone is a single base away; this may be a read error. This chain links TRBV20-1 with TRBJ2-4, with TRBD2 as a possible D gene (5 bases). Germline CDR1 is DFQATT and CDR2 is SNEGSKA (reference sequence). This CDR3 is built from 15 residues. CDR3 coding DNA: TGCAGTGCTCCCAGGACGGGATTAGCCAAAAACAATCAGTACTTC. Its protein is CSAPRTGLAKNNQYF.

The chain links TRBV5-6 to TRBJ2-7, with TRBD1 identical over 7 bases. Germline V gives CDR1 SGHDT, CDR2 YYEEEE. The CDR3 contains 14 residues. J was trimmed by 3 bases and V by 4 bases; bases with no gene match: 7. This CDR3 reads CASSDATGLYEQYF. The CDR3 DNA sequence: TGTGCCAGCAGCGATGCGACAGGGCTCTACGAGCAGTACTTC. The whole variable domain, remainder taken from reference TRBV5-6 and TRBJ2-7, is DAGVTQSPTHLIKTRGQQVTLRCSPKSGHDTVSWYQQALGQGPQFIFQYYEEEERQRGNFPDRFSGHQFPNYSSELNVNALLLGDSALYLCASSDATGLYEQYFGPGTRLTVT.

With regard to this clonotype: The missing conserved phenylalanine or tryptophan at the end of this CDR3 makes a read error likely. The CDR3: CASSLGVYETQYI. The CDR3 nucleotides read TGTGCCAGCAGCCTGGGGGTTTACGAGACCCAGTACATC. The chain combines TRBV7-8 with TRBJ2-5, with D possibly called TRBD1 or TRBD2 (5 bases each). The germline gives CDR1 SGHVS, CDR2 FQNEAQ. The CDR3 extends over 13 amino acids. With 5 bases removed from V and 5 bases from J, the gap between germline ends came to 12 bases.

The chain is built from TRBV25-1 and TRBJ1-2; D remains unclear. The germline V and J ends were trimmed by 3 bases and 5 bases, with 10 bases remaining between them. Germline V gives CDR1 MGHDK, CDR2 SYGVNS. The CDR3 is 13 amino acids. CDR3 in amino acids: CASSETATYGYTF. In nucleotides, the CDR3 is TGTGCCAGCAGTGAGACCGCAACGTATGGCTACACCTTC.

This clonotype was seen only a few times. The V call is TRBV6-2 or TRBV6-3, the J call TRBJ1-5; maybe TRBD1 (5 bases). Germline V gives CDR1 MNHEY, CDR2 SVGEGT. The V gene lost 2 bases and the J gene lost 6 bases, with 14 bases spanning the gap. This CDR3 has 15 residues. CDR3 residues: CASSYAGTVSQPQHF. CDR3 coding DNA: TGTGCCAGCAGTTACGCGGGGACGGTTAGTCAGCCCCAGCATTTT.

The J gene is TRBJ1-4, the V gene TRBV27, with 8 bases that match TRBD1. This CDR3 is built from 15 residues. J gave up 7 bases and V 5 bases, and 9 bases lay outside the gene matches. Germline CDR1 and CDR2: MNHEY and SMNVEV (reference sequence). Written as DNA, the CDR3 is TGTGCCAGCAGTGAACTTCAGGGGGCTACTGAAAAACTGTTTTTT. Translating gives CASSELQGATEKLFF.

For this clonotype: Mismatch with germline at one junction end may stem from a read error. The chain uses TRBV28 and TRBJ2-5, with 8 nucleotides matching TRBD2. Germline values: CDR1 MDHEN, CDR2 SYDVKM. This CDR3 spans 13 amino acids. The CDR3 DNA sequence: TGTGCCAGCAGCCGGGGGGGACAAGAGCCCCAGTACTTC. Encoded protein: CASSRGGQEPQYF.

This clonotype was seen ten or more times. This chain uses TRBV9 with TRBJ2-3, with 7 bases identical to TRBD1. In germline, CDR1 is SGDLS, CDR2 YYNGEE. The CDR3 loop spans 12 amino acids. Trimming took 5 bases from V and 4 from J; bases not matched to a gene: 1. The CDR3 protein is CASSGQADTQYF. The CDR3, as DNA: TGTGCCAGCAGTGGACAGGCAGATACGCAGTATTTT.

Notes on this clonotype: It may be a read error: a sequence one base away is much more abundant. V usage is TRBV5-3 and J usage is TRBJ2-4; 8 bases map to TRBD1. TRBV5-3 is an ORF, and what it does is uncertain. The CDR3 sequence is 14 residues long. The CDR3 loop is CASSLAQGVSIQYF. The CDR3 DNA follows: TGTGCCAGCAGCTTGGCACAGGGGGTAAGCATTCAGTACTTC.

In its sample, this clonotype was seen many times. The rearrangement uses TRBV28 and TRBJ2-3; perhaps TRBD2 as D (5 bases). V lost 8 bases and J 0 bases, leaving 15 bases between the germline ends. This CDR3 region has 15 residues. The germline V gene has CDR1 MDHEN and CDR2 SYDVKM. CDR3 amino acids: CASGPWASSTDTQYF. For the CDR3, the DNA is TGTGCCAGCGGCCCGTGGGCTAGCAGCACAGATACGCAGTATTTT.

This rearrangement joins TRBV19 to TRBJ1-5; 9 bases are a match to TRBD1. The trim removed 1 base at V and 5 bases at J, leaving 3 bases unmatched. Germline values: CDR1 LNHDA, CDR2 SQIVND (reference sequence). The CDR3 runs 15 residues. DNA for the CDR3: TGTGCCAGTAGTATAGGATACAGGGGGCATCAGCCCCAGCATTTT. It yields the protein CASSIGYRGHQPQHF.